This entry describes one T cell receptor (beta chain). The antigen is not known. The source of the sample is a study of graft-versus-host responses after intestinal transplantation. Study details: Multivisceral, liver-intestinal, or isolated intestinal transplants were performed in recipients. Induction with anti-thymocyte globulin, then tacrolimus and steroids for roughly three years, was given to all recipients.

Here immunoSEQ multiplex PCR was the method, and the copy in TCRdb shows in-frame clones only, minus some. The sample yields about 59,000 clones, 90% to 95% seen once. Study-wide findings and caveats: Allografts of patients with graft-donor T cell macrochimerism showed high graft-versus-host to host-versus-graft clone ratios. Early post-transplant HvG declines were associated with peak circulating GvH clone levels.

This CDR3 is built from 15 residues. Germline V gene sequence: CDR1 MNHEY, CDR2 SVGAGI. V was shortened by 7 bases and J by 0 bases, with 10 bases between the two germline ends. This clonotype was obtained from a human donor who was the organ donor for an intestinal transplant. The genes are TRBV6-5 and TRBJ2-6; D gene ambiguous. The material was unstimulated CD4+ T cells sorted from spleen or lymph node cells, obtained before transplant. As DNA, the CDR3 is TGTGCCAGCACGAGGATTTACTCTGGGGCCAACGTCCTGACTTTC. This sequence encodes CASTRIYSGANVLTF.